This T cell receptor beta chain was recovered during a study of lymphopenia after photon versus proton radiotherapy. Study conclusions and caveats: A bigger post-nadir fall in TCR diversity correlated inversely with survival time in deceased patients. After lymphocyte nadir, photon-treated repertoires showed oligoclonal expansion, especially CD8+ Temra. Under photons, naive T cells and diversity fell while effector/memory populations rose.

As regards this clone: Its antigen is undetermined.

Method: immunoSEQ multiplex PCR; TCRdb's copy keeps in-frame clones and lacks some. The table includes 53,000 or so clones, about 86% detected once. CDR1 is LNHDA and CDR2 is SQIVND in the germline V gene (reference sequence). The CDR3 is made up of 14 amino acids. The ends were cut back, 3 bases at V and 4 bases at J, with 13 bases in the middle. The genes are TRBV19 and TRBJ2-7, with D perhaps assigned TRBD1 or TRBD2 (6 bases each). The sequences come from peripheral blood, collected from a patient treated with photon-based radiotherapy. This TCR came from a man aged 50 to 59 with gastric cancer. CDR3 nucleotides: TGTGCCAGTAGTATCGGGGGCAGCTTTTACGAGCAGTACTTC. Its protein is CASSIGGSFYEQYF.